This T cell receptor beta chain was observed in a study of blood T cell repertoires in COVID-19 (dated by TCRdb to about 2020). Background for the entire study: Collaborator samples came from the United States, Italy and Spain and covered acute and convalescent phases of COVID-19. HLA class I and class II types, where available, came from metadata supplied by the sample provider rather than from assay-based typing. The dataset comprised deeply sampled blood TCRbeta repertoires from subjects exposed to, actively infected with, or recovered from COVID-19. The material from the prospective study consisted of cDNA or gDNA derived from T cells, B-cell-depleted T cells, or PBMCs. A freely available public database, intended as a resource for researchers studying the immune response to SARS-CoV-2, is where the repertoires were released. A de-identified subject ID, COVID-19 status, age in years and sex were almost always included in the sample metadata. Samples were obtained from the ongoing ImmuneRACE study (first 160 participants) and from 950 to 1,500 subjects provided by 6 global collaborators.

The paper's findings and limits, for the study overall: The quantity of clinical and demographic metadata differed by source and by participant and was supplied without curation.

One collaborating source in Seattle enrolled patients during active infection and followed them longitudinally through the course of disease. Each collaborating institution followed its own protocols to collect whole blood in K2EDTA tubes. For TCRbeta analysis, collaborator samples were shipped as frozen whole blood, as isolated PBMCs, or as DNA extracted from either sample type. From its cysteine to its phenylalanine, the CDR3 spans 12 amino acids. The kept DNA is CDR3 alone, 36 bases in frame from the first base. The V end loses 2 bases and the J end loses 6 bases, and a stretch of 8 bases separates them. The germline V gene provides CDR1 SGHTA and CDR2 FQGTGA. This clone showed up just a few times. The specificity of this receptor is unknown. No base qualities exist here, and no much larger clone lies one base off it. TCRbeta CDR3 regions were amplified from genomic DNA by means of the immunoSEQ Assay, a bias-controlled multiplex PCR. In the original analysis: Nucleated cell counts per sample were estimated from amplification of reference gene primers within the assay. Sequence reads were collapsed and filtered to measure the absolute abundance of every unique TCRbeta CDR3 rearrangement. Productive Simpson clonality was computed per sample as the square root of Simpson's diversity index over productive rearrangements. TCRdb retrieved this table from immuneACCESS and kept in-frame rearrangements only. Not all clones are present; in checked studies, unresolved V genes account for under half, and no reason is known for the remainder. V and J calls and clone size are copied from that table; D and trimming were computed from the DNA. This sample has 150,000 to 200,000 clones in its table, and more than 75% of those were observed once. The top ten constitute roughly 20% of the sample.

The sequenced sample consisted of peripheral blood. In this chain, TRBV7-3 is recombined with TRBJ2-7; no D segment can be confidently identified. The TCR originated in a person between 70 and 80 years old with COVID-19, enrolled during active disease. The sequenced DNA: TGTGCCAGCAGCTTAGGCTCTCGCGAGCAGTACTTC. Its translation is CASSLGSREQYF.